A single sample is the source of the 5 T cell receptor beta chains below, sequenced in a study of human T cells and chemical hapten exposure. TCRdb called the RACE reads again in MiXCR, with one record for every CDR3 protein. Seen here are more than 300,000 distinct CDR3 sequences, about 5% observed once, and the top ten hold about 8.2%. Noted time point: pre-sensitization, week 0. Stated treatment: therapeutic diphenylcyclopropenone sensitization with weekly scalp DPC. The sequencing used whole blood, collected in connection with sensitization to the hapten diphenylcyclopropenone (DPC). These receptors were obtained from a woman under 30 with alopecia areata. Some clones in this sample may be carry-over from other donors' samples.

CDR3 residues: CASMTRQGDHGYTF. CDR3 DNA sequence: TGTGCCAGCATGACCCGACAGGGCGACCATGGCTACACCTTC. The chain carries TRBV28 and TRBJ1-2, with 7 nucleotides matching TRBD1. This CDR3 has 14 amino acids. The V segment lost 7 bases and the J segment 6 bases; nucleotides outside the gene matches: 11. CDR1 MDHEN and CDR2 SYDVKM come from the germline V gene.

This clonotype was observed a handful of times. The CDR3, as DNA: TGTGCCAGCTCACCAGCCCGACAGGGCGCAGGGGGAAACACCATATATTTT. Amino acid sequence: CASSPARQGAGGNTIYF. V and J are TRBV18 and TRBJ1-3, with 7 bases identical to TRBD1. V lost 2 bases and J lost 4; bases outside the gene matches: 11. The CDR3 is made up of 17 amino acids. Per germline, CDR1 KGHSH and CDR2 LQKENI.

This clonotype came up a few times. The gene calls are TRBV12-3 or TRBV12-4 and TRBJ2-1, with no clear D. The CDR3 contains 13 residues. V lost 6 bases, J lost 3 bases, and 9 bases lay in between. The CDR3 region has the DNA TGTGCCAGCAGGGTGGGTGGCTACAATGAGCAGTTCTTC. This codes for CASRVGGYNEQFF.

This clonotype was observed a few times. The chain recombines TRBV2 with TRBJ2-7, with TRBD1 as a possible D gene (6 bases). Per germline, CDR1 SNHLY and CDR2 FYNNEI. V was clipped by 8 bases and J by 3 bases, with 29 bases between them. The length of the CDR3 is 18 residues. In DNA, the CDR3 is TGTGCCAGCCTTCCGTTCGTTAACAGGGAAGATTCAGACTACGAGCAGTACTTC. This codes for CASLPFVNREDSDYEQYF. The full variable domain, its missing parts supplied by reference TRBV2 and TRBJ2-7, is EPEVTQTPSHQVTQMGQEVILRCVPISNHLYFYWYRQILGQKVEFLVSFYNNEISEKSEIFDDQFSVERPDGSNFTLKIRSTKLEDSAMYFCASLPFVNREDSDYEQYFGPGTRLTVT.

This clonotype has at least ten counts. The V call is TRBV6-5, the J call TRBJ2-7; tentatively, D is TRBD1 or TRBD2 (5 bases each). Germline V gene sequence: CDR1 MNHEY, CDR2 SVGAGI. Trimming removed 0 bases at V and 0 bases at J, with 9 bases between. CDR3 length: 15 residues. The DNA of the CDR3 is TGTGCCAGCAGTTACTCGGCAGGGAGCTCCTACGAGCAGTACTTC. Encoded protein: CASSYSAGSSYEQYF.